This entry concerns a single T cell receptor beta chain. Antigen unknown. V lost 1 base, J lost 3 bases, and 7 bases lay in between. The CDR3 spans 14 residues. In germline, CDR1 is SGHKS, CDR2 YYEKEE (reference sequence). This table comes from immunoSEQ multiplex PCR, and its TCRdb copy is limited to in-frame clones, with some not included. The sample records tens of thousands of clones, approximately 90% being singletons. The record originates from a study of T cell responses to AZD1222 COVID-19 vaccine. Points from the study as a whole: Regions 160-218 and 743-854 held dominance among vaccine-associated CD4 TCRs, which spanned spike. The repertoires were collected only after the peak T cell response. Baseline seropositivity characterized only six AZD1222 recipients. The donors showed a predominance of white British ancestry and of females, with possible underestimation of clonal diversity.

The sequences come from peripheral blood, collected 28 days after the second dose of the MenACWY control vaccine. The TCR comes from an adult who received the MenACWY meningococcal vaccine as a control. The V call is TRBV5-5, the J call TRBJ2-2; D not resolved. This chain's CDR3 is CASSLLPDTGELFF. CDR3 nucleotides: TGTGCCAGCAGCTTGTTGCCGGACACCGGGGAGCTGTTTTTT. Full variable domain (outside the CDR3, taken from reference TRBV5-5 and TRBJ2-2): DAGVTQSPTHLIKTRGQQVTLRCSPISGHKSVSWYQQVLGQGPQFIFQYYEKEERGRGNFPDRFSARQFPNYSSELNVNALLLGDSALYLCASSLLPDTGELFFGEGSRLTVL.